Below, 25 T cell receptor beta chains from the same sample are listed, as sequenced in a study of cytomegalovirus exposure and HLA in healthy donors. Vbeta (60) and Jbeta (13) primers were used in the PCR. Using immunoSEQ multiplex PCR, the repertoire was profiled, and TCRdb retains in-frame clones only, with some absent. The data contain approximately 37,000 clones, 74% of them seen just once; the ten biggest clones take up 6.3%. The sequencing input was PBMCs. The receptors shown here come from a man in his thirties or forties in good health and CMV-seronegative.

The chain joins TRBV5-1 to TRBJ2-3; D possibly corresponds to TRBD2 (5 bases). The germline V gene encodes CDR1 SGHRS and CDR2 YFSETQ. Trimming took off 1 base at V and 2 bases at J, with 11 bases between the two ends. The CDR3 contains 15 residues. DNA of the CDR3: TGCGCCAGCAGCTTGTACGGGGTCTACACAGATACGCAGTATTTT. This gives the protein CASSLYGVYTDTQYF.

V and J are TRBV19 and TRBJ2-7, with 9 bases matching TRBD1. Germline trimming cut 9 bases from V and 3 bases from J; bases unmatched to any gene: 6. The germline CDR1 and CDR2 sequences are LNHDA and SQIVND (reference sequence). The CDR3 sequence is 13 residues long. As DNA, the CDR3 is TGTGCCAGCGGGGGGACAGGGATCTACGAGCAGTACTTC. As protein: CASGGTGIYEQYF.

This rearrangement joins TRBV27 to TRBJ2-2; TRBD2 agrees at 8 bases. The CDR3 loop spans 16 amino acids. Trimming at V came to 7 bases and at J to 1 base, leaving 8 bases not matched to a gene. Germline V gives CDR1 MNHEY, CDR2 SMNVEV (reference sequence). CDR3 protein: CASKLLAGVNTGELFF. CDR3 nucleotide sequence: TGTGCCAGCAAGTTGCTAGCGGGTGTGAACACCGGGGAGCTGTTTTTT.

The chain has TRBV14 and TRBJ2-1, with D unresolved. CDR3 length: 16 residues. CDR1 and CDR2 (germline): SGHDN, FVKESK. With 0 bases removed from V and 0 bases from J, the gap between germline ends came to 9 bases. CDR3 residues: CASSQDESNSYNEQFF. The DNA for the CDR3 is TGTGCCAGCAGCCAAGATGAGTCGAACTCCTACAATGAGCAGTTCTTC.

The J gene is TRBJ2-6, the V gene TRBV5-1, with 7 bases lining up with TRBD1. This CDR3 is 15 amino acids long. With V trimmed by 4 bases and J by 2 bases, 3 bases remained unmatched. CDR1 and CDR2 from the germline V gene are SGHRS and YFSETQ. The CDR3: CASSPTGTGANVLTF. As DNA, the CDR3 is TGCGCCAGCAGCCCGACAGGGACTGGGGCCAACGTCCTGACTTTC.

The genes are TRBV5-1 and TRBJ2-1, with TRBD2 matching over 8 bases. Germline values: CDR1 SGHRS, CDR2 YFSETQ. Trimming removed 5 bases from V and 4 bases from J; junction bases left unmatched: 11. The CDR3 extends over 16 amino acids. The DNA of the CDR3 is TGCGCCAGCAGGGAGGGGAGCGGGGGAACTTACAATGAGCAGTTCTTC. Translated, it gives CASREGSGGTYNEQFF.

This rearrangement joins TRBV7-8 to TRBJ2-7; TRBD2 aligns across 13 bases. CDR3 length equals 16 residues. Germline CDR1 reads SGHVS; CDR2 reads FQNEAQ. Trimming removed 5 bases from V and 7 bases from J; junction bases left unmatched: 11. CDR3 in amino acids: CASSRVLAGGPLEQYF. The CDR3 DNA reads TGTGCCAGCAGCCGCGTACTAGCGGGGGGGCCCTTGGAGCAGTACTTC.

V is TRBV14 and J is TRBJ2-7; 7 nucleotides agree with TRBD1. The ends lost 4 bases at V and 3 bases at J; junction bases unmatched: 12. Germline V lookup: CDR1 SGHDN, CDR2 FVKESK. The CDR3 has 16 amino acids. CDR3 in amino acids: CASSPQANRGRYEQYF. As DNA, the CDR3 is TGTGCCAGCAGCCCACAGGCAAACAGGGGCCGCTACGAGCAGTACTTC.

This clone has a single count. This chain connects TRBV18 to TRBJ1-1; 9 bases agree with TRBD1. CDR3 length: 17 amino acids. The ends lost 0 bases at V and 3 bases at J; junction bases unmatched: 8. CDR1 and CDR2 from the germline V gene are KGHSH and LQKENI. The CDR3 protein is CASSPPIGTGKDTEAFF. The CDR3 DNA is TGTGCCAGCTCACCACCGATAGGGACAGGGAAAGACACTGAAGCTTTCTTT.

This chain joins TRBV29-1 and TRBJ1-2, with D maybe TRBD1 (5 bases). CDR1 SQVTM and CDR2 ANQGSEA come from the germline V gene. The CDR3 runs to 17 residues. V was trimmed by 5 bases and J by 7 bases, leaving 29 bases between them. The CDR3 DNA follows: TGCAGCGTTTACAGGAGAGCTAGGGCAAGCGAAATCGGTGGCTACACCTTC. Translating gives CSVYRRARASEIGGYTF.

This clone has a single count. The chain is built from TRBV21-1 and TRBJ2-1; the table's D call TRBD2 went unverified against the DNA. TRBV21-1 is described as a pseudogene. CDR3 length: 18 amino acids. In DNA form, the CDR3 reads TGTGCCAGCAGCAAAGTGGGGCGGCTAGCGGGGGTGAGGGATGAGCAGTTCTTC. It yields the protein CASSKVGRLAGVRDEQFF.

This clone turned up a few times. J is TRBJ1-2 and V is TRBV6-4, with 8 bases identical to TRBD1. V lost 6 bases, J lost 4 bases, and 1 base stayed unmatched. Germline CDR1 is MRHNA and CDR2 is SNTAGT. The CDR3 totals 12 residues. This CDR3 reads CASSGQGYGYTF. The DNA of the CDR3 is TGTGCCAGCAGCGGACAGGGCTATGGCTACACCTTC.

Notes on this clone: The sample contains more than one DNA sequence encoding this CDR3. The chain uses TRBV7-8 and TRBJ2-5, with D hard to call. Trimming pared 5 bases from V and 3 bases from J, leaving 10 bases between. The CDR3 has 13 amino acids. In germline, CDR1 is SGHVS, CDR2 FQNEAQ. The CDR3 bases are TGTGCCAGCAGCCGTCGGCAGGAAGAGACCCAGTACTTC. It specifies CASSRRQEETQYF.

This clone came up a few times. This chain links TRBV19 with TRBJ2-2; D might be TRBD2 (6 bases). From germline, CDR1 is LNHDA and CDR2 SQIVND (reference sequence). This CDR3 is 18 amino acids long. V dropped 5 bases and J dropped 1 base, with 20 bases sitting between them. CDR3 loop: CASSPSGPTRLNTGELFF. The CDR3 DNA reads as TGTGCCAGTAGTCCCTCGGGACCGACTAGACTGAACACCGGGGAGCTGTTTTTT.

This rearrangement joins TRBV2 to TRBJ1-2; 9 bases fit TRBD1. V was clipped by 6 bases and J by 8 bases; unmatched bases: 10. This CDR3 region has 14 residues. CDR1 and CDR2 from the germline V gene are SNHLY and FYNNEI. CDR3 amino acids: CASSIQQGARGYTF. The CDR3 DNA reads TGTGCCAGCAGCATACAACAGGGGGCGCGGGGCTACACCTTC.

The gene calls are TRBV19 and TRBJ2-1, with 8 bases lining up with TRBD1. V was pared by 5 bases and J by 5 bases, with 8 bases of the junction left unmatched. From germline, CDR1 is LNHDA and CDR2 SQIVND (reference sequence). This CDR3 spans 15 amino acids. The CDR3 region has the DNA TGTGCCAGTAGTCTCCGGGACAGGAAGAACAATGAGCAGTTCTTC. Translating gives CASSLRDRKNNEQFF.

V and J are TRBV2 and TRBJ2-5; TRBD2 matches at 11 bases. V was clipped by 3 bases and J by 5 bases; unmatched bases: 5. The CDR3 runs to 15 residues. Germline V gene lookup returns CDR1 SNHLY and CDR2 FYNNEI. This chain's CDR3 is CASSDSGRAWETQYF. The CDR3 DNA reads TGTGCCAGCAGTGATAGCGGGAGGGCCTGGGAGACCCAGTACTTC.

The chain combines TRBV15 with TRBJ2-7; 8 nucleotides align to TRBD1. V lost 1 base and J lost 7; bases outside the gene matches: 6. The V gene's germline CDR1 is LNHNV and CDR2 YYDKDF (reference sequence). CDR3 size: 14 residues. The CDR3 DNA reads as TGTGCCACCAGCAGAGGGGACAGGATGGGGGAGCAGTACTTC. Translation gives CATSRGDRMGEQYF.

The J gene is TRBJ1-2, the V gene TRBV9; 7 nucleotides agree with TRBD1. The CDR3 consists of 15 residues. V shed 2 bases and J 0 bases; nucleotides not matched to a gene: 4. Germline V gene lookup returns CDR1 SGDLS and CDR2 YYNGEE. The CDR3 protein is CASSVQGQTNYGYTF. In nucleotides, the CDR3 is TGTGCCAGCAGCGTCCAGGGACAGACTAACTATGGCTACACCTTC.

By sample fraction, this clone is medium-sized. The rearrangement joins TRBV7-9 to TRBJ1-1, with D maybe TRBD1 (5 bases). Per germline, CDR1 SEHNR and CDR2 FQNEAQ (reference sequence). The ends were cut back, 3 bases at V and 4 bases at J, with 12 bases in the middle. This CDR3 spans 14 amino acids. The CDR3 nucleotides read TGTGCCAGCAGCTTCTTAGGGGTTGGCACTGAAGCTTTCTTT. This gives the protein CASSFLGVGTEAFF.

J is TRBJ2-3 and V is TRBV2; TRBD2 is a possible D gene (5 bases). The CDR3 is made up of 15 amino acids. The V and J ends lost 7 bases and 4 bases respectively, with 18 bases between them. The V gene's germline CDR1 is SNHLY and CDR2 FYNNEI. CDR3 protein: CASMEIASRPDTQYF. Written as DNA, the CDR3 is TGTGCCAGCATGGAAATAGCGAGTCGCCCAGATACGCAGTATTTT. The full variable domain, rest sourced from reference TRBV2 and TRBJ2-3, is EPEVTQTPSHQVTQMGQEVILRCVPISNHLYFYWYRQILGQKVEFLVSFYNNEISEKSEIFDDQFSVERPDGSNFTLKIRSTKLEDSAMYFCASMEIASRPDTQYFGPGTRLTVL.

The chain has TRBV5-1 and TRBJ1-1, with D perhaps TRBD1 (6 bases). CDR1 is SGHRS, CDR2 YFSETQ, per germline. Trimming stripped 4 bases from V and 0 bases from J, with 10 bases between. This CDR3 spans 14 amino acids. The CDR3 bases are TGCGCCAGCAGCCCCGGGACATTGAACACTGAAGCTTTCTTT. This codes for CASSPGTLNTEAFF.

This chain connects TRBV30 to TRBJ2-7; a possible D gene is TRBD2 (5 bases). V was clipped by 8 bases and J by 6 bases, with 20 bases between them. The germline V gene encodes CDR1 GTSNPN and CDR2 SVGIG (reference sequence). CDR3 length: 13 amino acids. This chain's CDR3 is CAGAPLGAIEQYF. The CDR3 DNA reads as TGTGCCGGCGCGCCTCTGGGAGCCATCGAGCAGTACTTC.

CDR3: CASSQPVLNTEAFF. The CDR3 DNA is TGCGCCAGCAGCCAACCTGTCTTGAACACTGAAGCTTTCTTT. This rearrangement joins TRBV4-1 to TRBJ1-1; D is undetermined. The germline V gene encodes CDR1 MGHRA and CDR2 YSYEKL. The CDR3 length is 14 residues. Deletions cut 2 bases from V and 0 bases from J, with 7 bases between.

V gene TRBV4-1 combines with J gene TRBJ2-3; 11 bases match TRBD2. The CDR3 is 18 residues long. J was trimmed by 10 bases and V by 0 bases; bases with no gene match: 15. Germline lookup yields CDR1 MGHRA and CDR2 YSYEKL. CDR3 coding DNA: TGCGCCAGCAGCCAAGAGTCAATTTTAGCGGGGGGGTCTCTTCCGCAGTATTTT. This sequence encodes CASSQESILAGGSLPQYF.